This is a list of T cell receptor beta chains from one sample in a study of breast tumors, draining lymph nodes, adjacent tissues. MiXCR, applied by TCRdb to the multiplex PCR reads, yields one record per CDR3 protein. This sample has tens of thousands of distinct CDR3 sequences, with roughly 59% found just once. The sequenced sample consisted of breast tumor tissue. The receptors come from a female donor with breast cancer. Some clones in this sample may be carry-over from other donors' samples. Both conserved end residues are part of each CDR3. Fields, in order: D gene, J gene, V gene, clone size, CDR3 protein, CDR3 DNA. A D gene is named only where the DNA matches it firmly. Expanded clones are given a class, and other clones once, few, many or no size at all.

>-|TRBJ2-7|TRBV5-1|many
CASSSGPQDEQYF
TGCGCCAGCAGCTCCGGGCCCCAGGACGAGCAGTACTTC
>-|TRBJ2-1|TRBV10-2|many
CASREDASNEQFF
TGCGCCAGCAGGGAGGACGCCTCCAATGAGCAGTTCTTC
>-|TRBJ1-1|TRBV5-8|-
CASSPWGGGTEAFF
TGTGCCAGCAGCCCCTGGGGGGGTGGGACTGAAGCTTTCTTT
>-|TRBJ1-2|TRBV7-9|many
CASSLSGGDGYTF
TGTGCCAGCAGCTTATCGGGGGGGGATGGCTACACCTTC
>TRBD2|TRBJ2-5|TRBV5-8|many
CASSFPGTSGGPQETQYF
TGTGCCAGCAGTTTTCCCGGGACTAGCGGGGGACCCCAAGAGACCCAGTACTTC
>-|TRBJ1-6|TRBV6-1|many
CASSEALSLSGDSPLHF
TGTGCCAGCAGTGAAGCGCTCAGCCTATCGGGGGATTCACCCCTCCACTTT
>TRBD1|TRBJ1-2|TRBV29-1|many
CSVSTGAPPNYGYTF
TGCAGCGTATCGACAGGGGCCCCTCCTAACTATGGCTACACCTTC
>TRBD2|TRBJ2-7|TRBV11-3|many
CASSAGLADQEGQYF
TGTGCCAGCAGCGCCGGACTAGCGGACCAGGAGGGGCAGTACTTC
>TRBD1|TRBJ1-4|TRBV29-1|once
CSVDIGYGTGEKPFF
TGCAGCGTTGATATAGGGTACGGGACAGGTGAAAAACCGTTTTTT
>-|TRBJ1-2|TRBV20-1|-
CSARWRYGYTF
TGCAGTGCTCGGTGGCGATATGGCTACACCTTC
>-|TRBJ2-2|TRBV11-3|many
CASSSTVTGELFF
TGTGCCAGCAGCTCTACCGTTACCGGGGAGCTGTTTTTT
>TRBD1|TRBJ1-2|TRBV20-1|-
CSASDGQGGYTF
TGCAGTGCCAGTGATGGACAGGGTGGCTACACCTTC
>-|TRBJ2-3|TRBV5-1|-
CASSEGDSDTQYF
TGCGCCAGCAGCGAGGGGGATTCAGATACGCAGTATTTT
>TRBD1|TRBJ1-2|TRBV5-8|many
CASSWDRAVRYGYTF
TGTGCCAGCAGCTGGGACAGGGCCGTACGCTATGGCTACACCTTC
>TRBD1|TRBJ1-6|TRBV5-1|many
CASSFGTGIGSPLHF
TGCGCCAGCAGCTTTGGGACAGGGATCGGCTCACCCCTCCACTTT
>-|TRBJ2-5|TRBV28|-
CASPARGGTETQYF
TGTGCCAGTCCAGCCAGGGGGGGTACGGAGACCCAGTACTTC
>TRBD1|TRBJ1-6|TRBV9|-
CASSLGQGVTNSPLHF
TGTGCCAGCAGCCTTGGACAGGGGGTGACTAATTCACCCCTCCACTTT
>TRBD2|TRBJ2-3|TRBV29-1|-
CSRAASGARTDTQYF
TGCAGCAGGGCGGCTAGCGGCGCACGCACAGATACGCAGTATTTT
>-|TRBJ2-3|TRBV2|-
CASMETSTDTQYF
TGTGCCAGCATGGAGACTAGCACAGATACGCAGTATTTT
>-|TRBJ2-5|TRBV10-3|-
CAISDTENQPQYF
TGTGCCATCAGTGATACGGAAAATCAGCCCCAGTACTTC
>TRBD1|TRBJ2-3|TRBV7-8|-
CASSLDAGGEQYF
TGTGCCAGCAGCTTAGATGCAGGGGGAGAGCAGTATTTT